One and the same sample provided the 26 T cell receptor beta chains below, sequenced in a study of blood T cell repertoires in COVID-19 (dated by TCRdb to about 2020). Library generation was performed with the immunoSEQ multiplex PCR assay. In its TCRdb copy, this immuneACCESS table keeps in-frame sequences only and misses some clones. Where compared with another copy, unresolved V genes explain less than half of these, and the others have no known cause. Within this sample are 250,000 to 300,000 clones, with roughly nine tenths of them counted one time only. Of the sample, about 12% falls within the top ten clones. Sequenced sample: peripheral blood. These receptors were obtained from a woman in her 30s with COVID-19, enrolled during active disease.

This clone has only a few counts. The chain couples TRBV27 to TRBJ2-5; TRBD1 matches 7 bases. V shed 5 bases, J shed 4 bases, and the junction held 10 bases outside the gene matches. Looked up from germline, CDR1 is MNHEY and CDR2 is SMNVEV (reference sequence). The CDR3 runs to 15 residues. The CDR3 here is CASSRTGRTGETQYF. The CDR3 DNA sequence: TGTGCCAGCAGTCGGACAGGTCGGACAGGAGAGACCCAGTACTTC.

Concerning this clone: Sequence at one end of the junction differs from germline and may be a read error. The chain carries TRBV5-1 and TRBJ2-1, with D perhaps matching TRBD1 (6 bases). CDR3 length: 13 residues. Germline CDR1 reads SGHRS; CDR2 reads YFSETQ. The CDR3 is CASTLGDNNEQFF. The CDR3 coding sequence is TGCGCCAGCACCTTGGGGGACAACAATGAGCAGTTCTTC.

This sequence joins TRBV10-3 and TRBJ1-3; tentatively, D is TRBD1 (5 bases). CDR3 size: 16 residues. Germline V gives CDR1 ENHRY, CDR2 SYGVKD. Trimming left V 3 bases short and J 0 bases short, with 12 bases between. The CDR3 sequence: CAISDQGTVSGNTIYF. The DNA for the CDR3 is TGTGCCATCAGTGATCAGGGAACGGTCTCTGGAAACACCATATATTTT.

The chain links TRBV6-1 to TRBJ1-3, with D unclear. Germline V gene sequence: CDR1 MNHNS, CDR2 SASEGT. The germline V and J ends were trimmed by 0 bases and 3 bases, with 15 bases remaining between them. This CDR3 region has 17 residues. CDR3 nucleotide sequence: TGTGCCAGCAGTGAAGCGTATCCGGGTCTGGGTGGAAACACCATATATTTT. It codes for CASSEAYPGLGGNTIYF.

The genes are TRBV4-2 and TRBJ2-7; 10 nucleotides match TRBD1. This CDR3 contains 15 residues. Germline V gene lookup returns CDR1 LGHNA and CDR2 YNFKEQ. The trim removed 0 bases at V and 2 bases at J, leaving 1 base unmatched. The CDR3 DNA is TGTGCCAGCAGCCAAGAAGGGACAGGGGCCTACGAGCAGTACTTC. Encoded protein: CASSQEGTGAYEQYF.

This clone was detected once. This chain joins TRBV11-2 and TRBJ1-5; no definite D call. Trimming shortened V by 4 bases and J by 7 bases, and 14 bases separated the two germline ends. Germline V gives CDR1 SGHAT, CDR2 FQNNGV. CDR3 length equals 14 residues. CDR3 sequence (DNA): TGTGCCAGCAGCTCGCACCTTCACGGGCAGCCCCAGCATTTT. The encoded protein is CASSSHLHGQPQHF.

The V gene is TRBV11-2, the J gene TRBJ1-4, with TRBD1 matching 7 bases. The CDR3 sequence is 13 residues long. The J segment lost 16 bases and the V segment lost 2 bases, leaving 10 bases of the junction unmatched. Looked up from germline, CDR1 is SGHAT and CDR2 is FQNNGV. The CDR3 sequence: CASSLQKTGRGFF. The CDR3, as DNA: TGTGCCAGCAGCTTACAAAAGACAGGGCGGGGGTTTTTT.

The gene calls are TRBV3-1 (or the pseudogene TRBV3-2) and TRBJ2-7; 8 bases line up with TRBD1. V gave up 3 bases and J gave up 4 bases; unmatched junction bases: 2. Germline-derived CDR1 and CDR2 are LGHDT and YNNKEL (reference sequence). CDR3 length: 13 residues. The CDR3 protein is CASSQTGVYEQYF. The CDR3 DNA sequence: TGTGCCAGCAGCCAGACAGGGGTTTACGAGCAGTACTTC.

The table lists this clone with a count of one. The chain links TRBV7-6 to TRBJ2-7; 7 bases are shared with TRBD2. Germline values: CDR1 SGHVS, CDR2 FNYEAQ. The CDR3 is made up of 16 amino acids. V dropped 1 base and J dropped 1; count of bases not matched to a gene: 7. The DNA of the CDR3 is TGTGCCAGCAGCTTAGTATCCGGGACTACTTCCTACGAGCAGTACTTC. Its translation is CASSLVSGTTSYEQYF.

The CDR3 loop reads CASSVEVRGNYGYTF. CDR3 sequence (DNA): TGTGCCAGCAGCGTAGAGGTCAGGGGCAACTATGGCTACACCTTC. The chain combines TRBV9 with TRBJ1-2, with a tentative D call TRBD1 (6 bases). The CDR3 loop spans 15 amino acids. V was clipped by 0 bases and J by 2 bases, with 11 bases between them. CDR1 is SGDLS, CDR2 YYNGEE, per germline. Full variable domain (remainder filled in from reference TRBV9 and TRBJ1-2): DSGVTQTPKHLITATGQRVTLRCSPRSGDLSVYWYQQSLDQGLQFLIQYYNGEERAKGNILERFSAQQFPDLHSELNLSSLELGDSALYFCASSVEVRGNYGYTFGSGTRLTVV.

The chain joins TRBV10-3 to TRBJ1-2; 8 bases agree with TRBD1. The trim removed 10 bases at V and 3 bases at J, leaving 4 bases unmatched. This CDR3 region has 12 residues. CDR1 and CDR2 from the germline V gene are ENHRY and SYGVKD. The CDR3, as DNA: TGTGCCACCGACAGGGGAGACTATGGCTACACCTTC. This translates into CATDRGDYGYTF.

This clone was counted between two and nine times. The chain recombines TRBV27 with TRBJ1-5; 10 nucleotides agree with TRBD1. J lost 5 bases, V lost 6 bases, and 7 bases had no gene match. Per the germline V gene, CDR1 is MNHEY and CDR2 is SMNVEV (reference sequence). CDR3 length equals 15 residues. The CDR3 DNA reads as TGTGCCAGCAGCTTAGTTGGGACAGGGGATCAGCCCCAGCATTTT. This gives the protein CASSLVGTGDQPQHF.

The J gene is TRBJ1-6, the V gene TRBV6-1, with 10 bases fitting TRBD1. This CDR3 has 16 amino acids. V lost 2 bases to trimming and J lost 7 bases; unmatched junction nucleotides: 5. CDR1 and CDR2 (germline): MNHNS, SASEGT. The CDR3 reads CASSEPWGQGNSPLHF. CDR3 DNA sequence: TGTGCCAGCAGTGAACCCTGGGGACAGGGGAATTCACCCCTCCACTTT.

The DNA of the CDR3 is TGTGCCTGGATGGGGGCAGGGCTCACTGAAGCTTTCTTT. Its protein is CAWMGAGLTEAFF. This sequence joins TRBV30 and TRBJ1-1; D might be TRBD1 (6 bases). There are 13 residues in the CDR3. Germline-derived CDR1 and CDR2 are GTSNPN and SVGIG (reference sequence). Trimming pared 4 bases from V and 4 bases from J, leaving 13 bases between.

The chain is built from TRBV3-1 (or the pseudogene TRBV3-2) and TRBJ1-4, with a weak D call TRBD1 (6 bases). CDR3 size: 15 residues. Germline assignment: CDR1 LGHDT and CDR2 YNNKEL (reference sequence). V lost 6 bases and J 8 bases, leaving 19 bases between the germline ends. The chain's CDR3 is CASRTAGGLSEKLFF. The CDR3 region has the DNA TGTGCCAGCAGAACAGCGGGGGGCTTATCCGAAAAACTGTTTTTT.

This clone was seen only once. Other DNA sequences in the sample encode the same CDR3. The chain links TRBV19 to TRBJ2-1; the match to TRBD1 covers 7 bases. CDR1 is LNHDA, CDR2 SQIVND, per germline (reference sequence). CDR3 size: 14 residues. The V gene end was trimmed by 5 bases and the J gene end by 1 base; junction bases not matched to a gene: 2. The CDR3 nucleotides are TGTGCCAGTAGTTACAGGGGATCCTACAATGAGCAGTTCTTC. This gives the protein CASSYRGSYNEQFF.

This chain joins TRBV7-9 and TRBJ1-2; TRBD1 is a possible D gene (5 bases). CDR1 and CDR2 from the germline V gene are SEHNR and FQNEAQ (reference sequence). Between the trimmed V and J ends, which lost 1 base and 7 bases, there was a span of 10 bases. The CDR3 covers 13 residues. The CDR3 DNA reads TGTGCCAGCAGCTTAGACACTGGGGCTGGCTACACCTTC. Translating it yields CASSLDTGAGYTF.

The V call is TRBV3-1 (or the pseudogene TRBV3-2), the J call TRBJ2-7, with 7 nucleotides matching TRBD2. Germline-derived CDR1 and CDR2 are LGHDT and YNNKEL (reference sequence). CDR3 length: 14 residues. V lost 4 bases, J lost 5 bases, and 8 bases stayed unmatched. CDR3 nucleotide sequence: TGTGCCAGCAGCCGCCGGACTAGAGGCCACGAGCAGTACTTC. Its protein product is CASSRRTRGHEQYF.

Points on this clone: The junction differs from germline at one of its ends, possibly a read error. This chain uses TRBV6-6 with TRBJ1-1; tentatively, D is TRBD1 (5 bases). The CDR3 has 15 amino acids. The germline V gene encodes CDR1 MNHNY and CDR2 SVGAGI (reference sequence). This CDR3 is CASRYSRDLNTEAFF. For the CDR3, the DNA is TGTGCCAGCCGTTACTCCCGGGACTTAAACACTGAAGCTTTCTTT.

The rearrangement joins TRBV7-9 to TRBJ2-1; 9 nucleotides line up with TRBD2. This CDR3 comprises 14 residues. CDR1 SEHNR and CDR2 FQNEAQ come from the germline V gene (reference sequence). V gave up 1 base and J gave up 7 bases; unmatched junction bases: 2. CDR3 coding DNA: TGTGCCAGCAGCTTAGTGCTAGCGGGGAATGAGCAGTTCTTC. Its protein product is CASSLVLAGNEQFF.

This rearrangement joins TRBV4-1 to TRBJ1-2; possible D gene TRBD1, 6 bases. Per germline, CDR1 MGHRA and CDR2 YSYEKL. The CDR3 is 16 amino acids. V lost 2 bases and J lost 6, with 19 bases in between. The CDR3 DNA reads TGCGCCAGCAGCCAATGGATAACAGGGACCTTCGATGGCTACACCTTC. This gives the protein CASSQWITGTFDGYTF.

This rearrangement joins TRBV3-1 (or the pseudogene TRBV3-2) to TRBJ2-7; TRBD2 aligns across 9 bases. Germline lookup yields CDR1 LGHDT and CDR2 YNNKEL (reference sequence). V trimming: 5 bases; J trimming: 1 base; junction bases outside the gene matches: 9. The CDR3 length is 16 residues. The CDR3 nucleotides read TGTGCCAGCAGCGGGCCTAGCGGGGAGAATTCCTACGAGCAGTACTTC. Protein sequence: CASSGPSGENSYEQYF.

CDR3 sequence: CASSQEGRGFDEQYF. The CDR3 nucleotides are TGTGCCAGCAGCCAAGAGGGCAGGGGGTTCGACGAGCAGTACTTC. V and J are TRBV3-1 (or the pseudogene TRBV3-2) and TRBJ2-7; 7 bases map to TRBD1. Germline lookup yields CDR1 LGHDT and CDR2 YNNKEL (reference sequence). V lost 0 bases and J lost 5; bases outside the gene matches: 7. The CDR3 is made up of 15 amino acids.

V is TRBV4-1 and J is TRBJ2-7; a weak D match, TRBD2 (5 bases). The CDR3 has 15 amino acids. V was clipped by 0 bases and J by 3 bases, with 12 bases between them. The V gene's germline CDR1 is MGHRA and CDR2 YSYEKL. The CDR3 sequence: CASSQDPGIGYEQYF. The DNA of the CDR3 is TGCGCCAGCAGCCAAGATCCGGGGATTGGCTACGAGCAGTACTTC.

The chain uses TRBV30 and TRBJ2-1; TRBD2 matches at 13 bases. With V trimmed by 0 bases and J by 7 bases, 9 bases remained unmatched. Germline V gene data show CDR1 as GTSNPN and CDR2 as SVGIG (reference sequence). The CDR3 has 17 residues. The CDR3 DNA follows: TGTGCCTGGAGTGTACGGACTAGCGGGGGCCCCAGGAATGAGCAGTTCTTC. This translates into CAWSVRTSGGPRNEQFF.

The CDR3 protein is CASIKSGGKETQYF. The DNA of the CDR3 is TGTGCCAGCATTAAGAGCGGGGGGAAGGAGACCCAGTACTTC. This sequence joins TRBV3-1 (or the pseudogene TRBV3-2) and TRBJ2-5; 9 nucleotides line up with TRBD2. The CDR3 length is 14 residues. The trim removed 7 bases at V and 5 bases at J, leaving 8 bases unmatched. Looked up from germline, CDR1 is LGHDT and CDR2 is YNNKEL (reference sequence).